This entry lists 21 T cell receptor beta chains sequenced from one sample in a study of cytomegalovirus exposure and HLA in healthy donors. Primers included in the PCR were 60 Vbeta and 13 Jbeta primers. Sequencing used immunoSEQ multiplex PCR; TCRdb keeps in-frame clones, though not all of them. The sample lists fewer than 200,000 clones, roughly 80% occurring once. The sample was PBMCs. The receptors stem from a woman aged 18-35 years in good health and CMV-seronegative.

V is TRBV13 and J is TRBJ2-7; 12 bases agree with TRBD2. Trimming removed 5 bases from V and 7 bases from J; junction bases left unmatched: 15. CDR1 PRHDT and CDR2 FYEKMQ come from the germline V gene (reference sequence). This CDR3 is 17 amino acids long. CDR3 residues: CASSRRTYLAGGHEQYF. The CDR3 nucleotides are TGTGCCAGCAGCCGCAGAACCTACCTAGCGGGAGGGCATGAGCAGTACTTC.

The V and J genes are TRBV6-1 and TRBJ2-3, with D perhaps matching TRBD2 (6 bases). There are 16 residues in the CDR3. The V end was cut by 0 bases, the J end by 0 bases, with 10 bases between. Germline V gives CDR1 MNHNS, CDR2 SASEGT. The CDR3 DNA is TGTGCCAGCAGTGAAGCCCGGACTACCAGCACAGATACGCAGTATTTT. The encoded protein is CASSEARTTSTDTQYF.

The chain combines TRBV27 with TRBJ1-4; 8 bases fit TRBD1. Germline V gene lookup returns CDR1 MNHEY and CDR2 SMNVEV (reference sequence). This CDR3 contains 20 residues. Losses at the gene ends were 5 bases for V and 6 bases for J; bases not matched to a gene: 23. CDR3 residues: CASSLRGPGQAISGDEKLFF. CDR3 nucleotides: TGTGCCAGCAGTCTGAGGGGACCGGGACAGGCAATTTCAGGTGATGAAAAACTGTTTTTT.

The gene calls are TRBV4-3 and TRBJ2-2; TRBD2 aligns across 8 bases. This CDR3 contains 16 residues. CDR1 is LGHNA and CDR2 is YSLEER in the germline V gene. Trimming removed 0 bases from V and 5 bases from J; junction bases left unmatched: 5. The CDR3 spells CASSQEAGVGTGELFF. CDR3 sequence (DNA): TGCGCCAGCAGCCAAGAAGCGGGAGTCGGGACCGGGGAGCTGTTTTTT.

This chain links TRBV4-3 with TRBJ2-4, with D perhaps TRBD1 (5 bases). Trimming left V 1 base short and J 1 base short, with 11 bases between. Germline loops: CDR1 LGHNA, CDR2 YSLEER. There are 16 residues in the CDR3. CDR3 loop: CASSQGGGGAKNIQYF. Here the CDR3 DNA reads TGCGCCAGCAGCCAAGGGGGCGGTGGGGCCAAAAACATTCAGTACTTC.

In this sample, this clone turned up once. The V and J genes are TRBV27 and TRBJ2-7, with 10 bases fitting TRBD1. CDR1 is MNHEY, CDR2 SMNVEV, per germline (reference sequence). The CDR3 loop spans 15 amino acids. After removal of 0 bases from V and 5 bases from J, the junction contained 4 bases not matched to a gene. This CDR3 is CASSLSGTGADEQYF. DNA for the CDR3: TGTGCCAGCAGTTTATCCGGGACAGGGGCTGACGAGCAGTACTTC.

The V and J genes are TRBV1 and TRBJ2-7; the listed D gene, TRBD2, was not tested against the DNA. TRBV1 is annotated as a pseudogene. The CDR3 is 19 amino acids. The CDR3 protein is CTSSQGTSGRRGWSYEQYV. CDR3 bases: TGCACCAGCAGCCAAGGGACTAGCGGGAGACGGGGGTGGTCCTACGAGCAGTACGTC.

This chain joins TRBV28 and TRBJ1-5; D not resolved. V lost 2 bases and J lost 1, with 9 bases in between. Germline CDR1 and CDR2: MDHEN and SYDVKM. The CDR3 totals 15 residues. The CDR3 DNA reads as TGTGCCAGCAGTTTACCCGGGTCGAGCAATCAGCCCCAGCATTTT. It specifies CASSLPGSSNQPQHF. The full variable domain, in which reference TRBV28 and TRBJ1-5 provide the parts outside the CDR3, is DVKVTQSSRYLVKRTGEKVFLECVQDMDHENMFWYRQDPGLGLRLIYFSYDVKMKEKGDIPEGYSVSREKKERFSLILESASTNQTSMYLCASSLPGSSNQPQHFGDGTRLSIL.

In this sample, this clone turned up once. V gene TRBV25-1 combines with J gene TRBJ2-3; possible D gene TRBD2, 5 bases. V was shortened by 10 bases and J by 2 bases, with 19 bases between the two germline ends. The CDR3 is 15 residues long. Germline-derived CDR1 and CDR2 are MGHDK and SYGVNS. CDR3 region: CAIAGVHFSTDTQYF. In nucleotides, the CDR3 is TGTGCCATCGCCGGGGTCCACTTCTCCACAGATACGCAGTATTTT.

This chain connects TRBV27 to TRBJ2-2; TRBD1 matches at 8 bases. Germline CDR1 reads MNHEY; CDR2 reads SMNVEV (reference sequence). J lost 1 base, V lost 5 bases, and 9 bases had no gene match. This CDR3 contains 17 residues. The CDR3 reads CASSRWAGTGNTGELFF. The CDR3 bases are TGTGCCAGCAGTCGCTGGGCCGGGACAGGGAACACCGGGGAGCTGTTTTTT.

V gene TRBV7-2 combines with J gene TRBJ2-1, with TRBD2 identical over 8 bases. Unmatched junction bases numbered 4, after V lost 5 bases and J lost 4 bases. Germline CDR1 is SGHTA and CDR2 is FQGNSA. There are 14 residues in the CDR3. This chain's CDR3 is CASSARLAYNEQFF. Written as DNA, the CDR3 is TGTGCCAGCAGCGCGCGACTAGCGTACAATGAGCAGTTCTTC. The variable domain in full, completed from reference TRBV7-2 and TRBJ2-1, reads GAGVSQSPSNKVTEKGKDVELRCDPISGHTALYWYRQSLGQGLEFLIYFQGNSAPDKSGLPSDRFSAERTGGSVSTLTIQRTQQEDSAVYLCASSARLAYNEQFFGPGTRLTVL.

J is TRBJ2-7 and V is TRBV27; 11 nucleotides agree with TRBD2. The germline V gene has CDR1 MNHEY and CDR2 SMNVEV (reference sequence). J was trimmed by 6 bases and V by 5 bases; bases with no gene match: 9. This CDR3 comprises 15 residues. The CDR3, as DNA: TGTGCCAGCAGTACAGGGACTAGCGGCCTCACCGAGCAGTACTTC. Its protein is CASSTGTSGLTEQYF.

This clone was seen only once. At one boundary the junction diverges from the germline segment, which might be a read error. The chain employs TRBV7-9 and TRBJ2-7, with 9 bases identical to TRBD2. CDR3 length equals 16 residues. Germline values: CDR1 SEHNR, CDR2 FQNEAQ (reference sequence). The CDR3 DNA is TGTTCCAGCAGCGCCGCCGGGGCTAGCGGGGAAAACGAGCAGTACTTC. This codes for CSSSAAGASGENEQYF.

This clone was detected only once. The rearrangement uses TRBV7-2 and TRBJ1-5, with TRBD1 matching 11 bases. This CDR3 contains 16 residues. The V and J ends lost 4 bases and 6 bases, in that order; junction bases with no gene match: 8. CDR1 is SGHTA, CDR2 FQGNSA, per germline. CDR3 in amino acids: CASSSGTGGIFQPQHF. DNA of the CDR3: TGTGCCAGCAGCTCCGGGACAGGGGGAATTTTTCAGCCCCAGCATTTT.

J is TRBJ1-3 and V is TRBV7-9; D unclear. This CDR3 comprises 13 residues. V was cut by 8 bases and J by 0 bases, with 8 bases left in between. In germline, CDR1 is SEHNR, CDR2 FQNEAQ (reference sequence). As DNA, the CDR3 is TGTGCCAGCCGAACGAGCTCTGGAAACACCATATATTTT. Its translation is CASRTSSGNTIYF.

This rearrangement joins TRBV6-5 to TRBJ1-2; 9 bases line up with TRBD1. V was clipped by 5 bases and J by 4 bases; unmatched bases: 2. The CDR3 runs 13 residues. Germline lookup yields CDR1 MNHEY and CDR2 SVGAGI. The CDR3 region is CASSRTGVYGYTF. The CDR3 nucleotides are TGTGCCAGCAGTCGGACAGGGGTCTATGGCTACACCTTC.

The V and J genes are TRBV4-3 and TRBJ1-4; TRBD1 might be the D (6 bases). The V gene's germline CDR1 is LGHNA and CDR2 YSLEER. This CDR3 spans 18 amino acids. With 0 bases removed from V and 1 base from J, the gap between germline ends came to 15 bases. CDR3 bases: TGCGCCAGCAGCCAAGATCGGGTACAGGGTGAAACTAATGAAAAACTGTTTTTT. This encodes CASSQDRVQGETNEKLFF.

V is TRBV28 and J is TRBJ2-1; TRBD1 might be the D (6 bases). The CDR3 is made up of 16 amino acids. Trimming removed 5 bases from V and 1 base from J, with 15 bases in between. Germline values: CDR1 MDHEN, CDR2 SYDVKM. DNA of the CDR3: TGTGCCAGCAGTGCCACAGGGATAGTTTCCTACAATGAGCAGTTCTTC. It encodes CASSATGIVSYNEQFF.

The gene calls are TRBV19 and TRBJ1-2; possible D gene TRBD1, 6 bases. Per germline, CDR1 LNHDA and CDR2 SQIVND (reference sequence). V lost 5 bases and J 6 bases, leaving 13 bases between the germline ends. This CDR3 is built from 13 residues. The CDR3, as DNA: TGTGCCAGTAGTCCCCAGGGGATTGATGGCTACACCTTC. Protein: CASSPQGIDGYTF.

This chain joins TRBV18 and TRBJ2-7; no clear D gene. The CDR3 covers 14 residues. V lost 2 bases, J lost 0 bases, and 8 bases lay in between. Per germline, CDR1 KGHSH and CDR2 LQKENI. The CDR3 DNA follows: TGTGCCAGCTCACCAGTCTCTACCTCCTACGAGCAGTACTTC. Its translation is CASSPVSTSYEQYF. Full variable domain (rest looked up from reference TRBV18 and TRBJ2-7): NAGVMQNPRHLVRRRGQEARLRCSPMKGHSHVYWYRQLPEEGLKFMVYLQKENIIDESGMPKERFSAEFPKEGPSILRIQQVVRGDSAAYFCASSPVSTSYEQYFGPGTRLTVT.

The DNA of the CDR3 is TGTGCCAGCAGCTCGACAGGCTACTCCTACGAGCAGTACTTC. It specifies CASSSTGYSYEQYF. J is TRBJ2-7 and V is TRBV21-1; the table calls TRBD1, which could not be checked here. TRBV21-1 constitutes a pseudogene. The CDR3 is 14 residues long.